One sample yielded the 21 T cell receptor beta chains listed below, sequenced in a study of blood T cell repertoires in COVID-19. Some clones are missing from TCRdb's copy, which holds only in-frame ones; the method was immunoSEQ multiplex PCR. This table holds approximately 52,000 clones, about 90% found once. Sequenced input: peripheral blood. These receptors were obtained from a human donor with active COVID-19. The donor label of this sample is uncertain.

The chain is built from TRBV9 and TRBJ2-2, with 10 bases fitting TRBD2. Germline CDR1 SGDLS, CDR2 YYNGEE. With 5 bases clipped from V and 1 base from J, the junction kept 2 bases outside the gene matches. The CDR3 has 15 residues. The CDR3 sequence: CASRRLAGNTGELFF. CDR3 coding DNA: TGTGCCAGCAGGAGACTAGCGGGGAACACCGGGGAGCTGTTTTTT.

CDR3 protein: CASSHDREETQYF. The CDR3 nucleotides are TGTGCCAGCAGCCATGACAGGGAAGAGACCCAGTACTTC. This chain connects TRBV5-8 to TRBJ2-5; 7 bases match TRBD1. From germline, CDR1 is SGHTS and CDR2 YDEGEE. The CDR3 loop spans 13 amino acids. V lost 4 bases and J lost 3; bases outside the gene matches: 3.

The chain has TRBV5-1 and TRBJ1-2, with a tentative D call TRBD1 (5 bases). Germline CDR1 SGHRS, CDR2 YFSETQ. The CDR3 runs to 14 residues. The V and J ends lost 7 bases and 4 bases respectively, with 17 bases between them. CDR3 DNA sequence: TGCGCCAGCGCCTTGCCCGGGCAGGGCTATGGCTACACCTTC. This codes for CASALPGQGYGYTF.

This rearrangement joins TRBV7-9 to TRBJ1-6; a possible D gene is TRBD1 (5 bases). Trimming shortened V by 1 base and J by 1 base, and 8 bases separated the two germline ends. Germline V lookup: CDR1 SEHNR, CDR2 FQNEAQ (reference sequence). The CDR3 runs to 16 residues. The chain's CDR3 is CASSLEGQSYNSPLHF. CDR3 bases: TGTGCCAGCAGCTTAGAGGGGCAGTCCTATAATTCACCCCTCCACTTT.

In this sample, this clone turned up a few times. The chain employs TRBV2 and TRBJ1-6; 7 bases align to TRBD1. Germline CDR1 is SNHLY and CDR2 is FYNNEI. After removal of 7 bases from V and 5 bases from J, the junction contained 2 bases not matched to a gene. The CDR3 extends over 13 amino acids. The CDR3 DNA is TGTGCCAGCACAGGGACAGATAATTCACCCCTCCACTTT. Amino acid sequence: CASTGTDNSPLHF. The full variable domain, completed using reference TRBV2 and TRBJ1-6, is EPEVTQTPSHQVTQMGQEVILRCVPISNHLYFYWYRQILGQKVEFLVSFYNNEISEKSEIFDDQFSVERPDGSNFTLKIRSTKLEDSAMYFCASTGTDNSPLHFGNGTRLTVT.

The chain couples TRBV5-4 to TRBJ2-5; D is undetermined. The CDR3 consists of 13 residues. The V and J ends lost 2 bases and 3 bases respectively, with 8 bases between them. Germline V gene lookup returns CDR1 SGHNT and CDR2 YYREEE (reference sequence). This CDR3 is CASSFSLEETQYF. CDR3 DNA: TGTGCCAGCAGCTTCTCTCTAGAAGAGACCCAGTACTTC.

The chain recombines TRBV5-1 with TRBJ2-1; D call uncertain. CDR1 and CDR2 from the germline V gene are SGHRS and YFSETQ. The CDR3 runs to 13 residues. V shed 1 base and J shed 5 bases, with 7 bases lying between them. The CDR3, as DNA: TGCGCCAGCAGCTTGCGCGGAAACAATGAGCAGTTCTTC. Encoded protein: CASSLRGNNEQFF.

The rearrangement joins TRBV6-1 to TRBJ2-4, with TRBD1 identical over 7 bases. J lost 8 bases, V lost 1 base, and 11 bases had no gene match. The CDR3 runs to 16 residues. In germline, CDR1 is MNHNS, CDR2 SASEGT. The CDR3 loop reads CASSEEWYTQGDIQYF. In DNA, the CDR3 is TGTGCCAGCAGTGAAGAGTGGTACACCCAGGGGGACATTCAGTACTTC.

The CDR3 sequence is CASSLSGAPARETQYF. CDR3 nucleotides: TGTGCCAGCAGCCTCAGCGGGGCCCCAGCAAGGGAGACCCAGTACTTC. This chain links TRBV7-2 with TRBJ2-5; 7 bases are a match to TRBD2. Germline values: CDR1 SGHTA, CDR2 FQGNSA. The CDR3 runs 16 residues. After removal of 5 bases from V and 5 bases from J, the junction contained 14 bases not matched to a gene.

This clone was counted a single time. V usage is TRBV28 and J usage is TRBJ1-1, with D possibly matching TRBD1 (6 bases). CDR1 is MDHEN and CDR2 is SYDVKM in the germline V gene. This CDR3 comprises 14 residues. V was trimmed by 4 bases and J by 5 bases, leaving 14 bases between them. The CDR3 here is CASSSGQPRTEAFF. CDR3 DNA sequence: TGTGCCAGCAGTTCCGGACAGCCCAGGACTGAAGCTTTCTTT.

This chain links TRBV19 with TRBJ2-7, with 9 bases matching TRBD1. The length of the CDR3 is 15 residues. Germline CDR1 and CDR2: LNHDA and SQIVND (reference sequence). With V trimmed by 5 bases and J by 5 bases, 10 bases remained unmatched. In DNA form, the CDR3 reads TGTGCCAGTAGTGGATTGGGGACAGGGACGAACGAGCAGTACTTC. Translation gives CASSGLGTGTNEQYF.

The V gene is TRBV5-1, the J gene TRBJ2-2; TRBD1 matches 8 bases. Trimming took 6 bases from V and 7 from J; bases not matched to a gene: 17. Germline CDR1 is SGHRS and CDR2 is YFSETQ. This CDR3 comprises 17 residues. CDR3 DNA sequence: TGCGCCAGCAAGCTTGTTCGGACAGGGCTTGAGAACGGGGAGCTGTTTTTT. Encoded protein: CASKLVRTGLENGELFF.

The chain couples TRBV9 to TRBJ1-2, with D possibly TRBD1 on 5 matching bases. This CDR3 comprises 13 residues. The germline V gene encodes CDR1 SGDLS and CDR2 YYNGEE. Trimming pared 0 bases from V and 7 bases from J, leaving 10 bases between. The CDR3 nucleotides read TGTGCCAGCAGCGTAGCGCGGGGCTTTGGCTACACCTTC. Protein sequence: CASSVARGFGYTF.

In DNA form, the CDR3 reads TGTGCCAGCAGCTGGAGGGGTAGCGGGGTGCACAATGAGCAGTTCTTC. Amino acids: CASSWRGSGVHNEQFF. The gene calls are TRBV7-3 and TRBJ2-1, with TRBD2 matching 8 bases. Trimming cost V 4 bases and J 5 bases; bases outside gene matches: 10. Germline assignment: CDR1 SGHTA and CDR2 FQGTGA. The CDR3 is 16 amino acids.

V and J are TRBV7-2 and TRBJ1-4, with 9 bases lining up with TRBD1. The CDR3 totals 13 residues. J gave up 10 bases and V 6 bases, and 6 bases lay outside the gene matches. Germline CDR1 SGHTA, CDR2 FQGNSA. The CDR3 DNA reads as TGTGCCAGCAGGACACAGGGGGCTGCAAAACTGTTTTTT. Its translation: CASRTQGAAKLFF.

This sequence joins TRBV2 and TRBJ2-7, with 10 bases matching TRBD2. Germline V gene data show CDR1 as SNHLY and CDR2 as FYNNEI. The CDR3 covers 17 residues. V was clipped by 1 base and J by 6 bases; unmatched bases: 12. The CDR3 region has the DNA TGTGCCAGCAGTGAAGTTTACTCAGCGGGGGGGCCGTCCGAGCAGTACTTC. Residues: CASSEVYSAGGPSEQYF.

This chain links TRBV5-6 with TRBJ2-7; the D gene is possibly TRBD1 (6 bases). This CDR3 comprises 13 residues. The germline V gene encodes CDR1 SGHDT and CDR2 YYEEEE. Trimming took off 5 bases at V and 3 bases at J, with 12 bases between the two ends. The CDR3 loop reads CASSSGTNYEQYF. The CDR3 DNA sequence: TGTGCCAGCAGTTCCGGGACAAACTACGAGCAGTACTTC.

This clone was counted only a few times. The chain couples TRBV10-3 to TRBJ2-3; D might be TRBD1 (6 bases). This CDR3 is built from 14 residues. The germline CDR1 and CDR2 sequences are ENHRY and SYGVKD. Trimming removed 6 bases at V and 0 bases at J, with 10 bases between. The CDR3 DNA is TGTGCCATCAGGGGGGCCTTTAGCACAGATACGCAGTATTTT. Amino acid sequence: CAIRGAFSTDTQYF.

The J gene is TRBJ2-1, the V gene TRBV6-6, with D perhaps matching TRBD1 (6 bases). The CDR3 spans 16 residues. V shed 5 bases and J shed 5 bases, with 19 bases lying between them. Germline CDR1 reads MNHNY; CDR2 reads SVGAGI (reference sequence). The CDR3 nucleotides are TGTGCCAGCAGTCGCCACAGGGTGATGGATGACAATGAGCAGTTCTTC. This codes for CASSRHRVMDDNEQFF.

This rearrangement joins TRBV11-2 to TRBJ2-7; unclear D gene. Germline V gene sequence: CDR1 SGHAT, CDR2 FQNNGV. The CDR3 covers 14 residues. Deletions cut 2 bases from V and 0 bases from J, with 8 bases between. CDR3 coding DNA: TGTGCCAGCAGCTTACTTCTTGTCTCCTACGAGCAGTACTTC. It translates to CASSLLLVSYEQYF.

This clone was detected once. J is TRBJ1-6 and V is TRBV6-5; a weak D match, TRBD1 (5 bases). This CDR3 region has 15 residues. V lost 7 bases and J 7 bases, leaving 17 bases between the germline ends. CDR1 is MNHEY and CDR2 is SVGAGI in the germline V gene. The CDR3 loop reads CASTPSGERNSPLHF. In DNA, the CDR3 is TGTGCCAGCACCCCATCGGGGGAAAGGAATTCACCCCTCCACTTT.